The rows below give T cell receptor beta chains drawn from one sample of a study of blood T cell repertoires in COVID-19. Profiling relied on immunoSEQ multiplex PCR, and the TCRdb table lists in-frame clones only, not all of them. The data hold about 270,000 clones, with 85% observed a single time. The sample comprised peripheral blood. The receptors derive from a human donor in a cohort sampled during active COVID-19. CDR3s include the opening cysteine and the closing phenylalanine or tryptophan. D genes are given only for firm matches. Clone size, where shown, is once, few, many, or a class for clones that have expanded.

TRBV2,-,15,TRBJ2-1,TRBD2,TGTGCCAGCAGTATACGACTAGCGGGAGGGAATGAGCAGTTCTTC,CASSIRLAGGNEQFF
TRBV7-3,-,14,TRBJ2-5,TRBD2,TGTGCCAGCAGCTTGGGACTAGCGGGGGAGACCCAGTACTTC,CASSLGLAGETQYF
TRBV18,-,15,TRBJ1-2,TRBD1,TGTGCCAGCTCACCACTAGGACAGGAGAACTATGGCTACACCTTC,CASSPLGQENYGYTF
TRBV19,-,15,TRBJ2-2,-,TGTGCCAGTAGGCCGACAGCCTTGAACACCGGGGAGCTGTTTTTT,CASRPTALNTGELFF
TRBV7-2,-,14,TRBJ2-3,-,TGTGCCAGCAGCTCCCGGACTCGCACAGATACGCAGTATTTT,CASSSRTRTDTQYF
TRBV6-5,once,13,TRBJ1-2,-,TGTGCCAGCAGTTACGGGACACCCTTAAGCTACACCTTC,CASSYGTPLSYTF
TRBV7-9,-,16,TRBJ2-7,-,TGTGCCAGCAGCCCGTACGATAGTAGAAGCTCCTACGAGCAGTACTTC,CASSPYDSRSSYEQYF
TRBV11-2,-,14,TRBJ2-1,TRBD2,TGTGCCAGCAGTCCAAGCGGGAGACGCGGTGAGCAGTTCTTC,CASSPSGRRGEQFF
TRBV12-3/TRBV12-4,-,11,TRBJ2-2,-,TGTGCCAGCCAGTCCAGGGGGGAGCTGTTTTTT,CASQSRGELFF
TRBV28,-,12,TRBJ2-1,TRBD1,TGTGCCAGCACCGCGCGACAGGGCGTTGAGTTCTTC,CASTARQGVEFF
TRBV14,-,14,TRBJ2-1,TRBD2,TGTGCCAGCAGCCTAGCGGGATTCTACAATGAGCAGTTCTTC,CASSLAGFYNEQFF
TRBV7-8,-,14,TRBJ2-5,-,TGTGCCAGCAGCTTAAACACAGGCCAAGAGACCCAGTACTTC,CASSLNTGQETQYF
TRBV7-6,-,15,TRBJ2-1,TRBD1,TGTGCCAGCAGTTCCACGGGACAGGGGGGCTATGAGCAGTTCTTC,CASSSTGQGGYEQFF
TRBV5-4,-,14,TRBJ1-6,TRBD1,TGTGCCAGCACCCTGGGACAGCAGAATTCACCCCTCCACTTT,CASTLGQQNSPLHF
TRBV6-6,once,20,TRBJ2-7,TRBD2,TGTGCCAGCAGCAAACCAACCGGGACTAGCGGGATAGTGAGGTCCTACGAGCAGTACTTC,CASSKPTGTSGIVRSYEQYF
TRBV24-1,-,12,TRBJ1-1,-,TGTGCCACCAGTGATTTGGGGACACCGGCTTTCTTT,CATSDLGTPAFF
TRBV19,once,13,TRBJ2-4,-,TGTGCCAGTAAACTCACGGGGAAAAACATTCAGTACTTC,CASKLTGKNIQYF
TRBV27,once,14,TRBJ2-7,-,TGTGCCAGCAGTTTTGGGGCAGCCTTAGGGGAGCAGTACTTC,CASSFGAALGEQYF
TRBV24-1,-,16,TRBJ2-7,TRBD1,TGTGCCACCAGTGATTTGTGTGTAGACAGGGGTTACGAGCAGTACTTC,CATSDLCVDRGYEQYF
TRBV28,-,16,TRBJ2-1,TRBD1,TGTGCCAGCAGTTTAGACAGGGGGGCGACCTACAATGAGCAGTTCTTC,CASSLDRGATYNEQFF
TRBV28,-,16,TRBJ1-2,TRBD1,TGTGCCAGCAGTACCCCAAGGACAGGGACTCTCGAGGGCTACACCTTC,CASSTPRTGTLEGYTF
TRBV5-1,-,17,TRBJ2-3,-,TGCGCCAGCAGCTTGGAGGGGAAGGGGCTTGGCACAGATACGCAGTATTTT,CASSLEGKGLGTDTQYF
TRBV21-1,-,13,TRBJ2-1,-,TGTGCCAGCGTCGGTGCGCAGGACAATGAGCAGTTCTTC,CASVGAQDNEQFF
TRBV24-1,-,16,TRBJ2-5,TRBD2,TGTGCCACCAGTGACCCAAGCGGGAGGGCCGGGGAGACCCAGTACTTC,CATSDPSGRAGETQYF
TRBV29-1,-,13,TRBJ2-7,-,TGCAGCGTTGGGAGAGTCAGCTCCTACGAGCAGTACTTC,CSVGRVSSYEQYF
TRBV6-5,once,15,TRBJ2-2,-,TGTGCCAGCAGTTACGGACTCTTCAACACCGGGGAGCTGTTTTTT,CASSYGLFNTGELFF
TRBV7-9,once,13,TRBJ2-1,-,TGTGCCAGCAGCTTAGTTACGGGGAATGAGCAGTTCTTC,CASSLVTGNEQFF
TRBV19,-,14,TRBJ1-3,-,TGTGCCAGTACGCAGGGATTGGTTGGAAACACCATATATTTT,CASTQGLVGNTIYF
TRBV4-1,once,16,TRBJ1-2,-,TGCGCCAGCAGCCAAGATTGGGGCAGATTCAACTATGGCTACACCTTC,CASSQDWGRFNYGYTF
TRBV6-5,-,15,TRBJ2-7,-,TGTGCCAGCAGTTCCAGAGACGGAGTCTCCTACGAGCAGTACTTC,CASSSRDGVSYEQYF
TRBV30,-,13,TRBJ1-2,TRBD1,TGTGCCTGGAGTGTTACAGGGGCGGTTAGCTACACCTTC,CAWSVTGAVSYTF
TRBV27,once,15,TRBJ1-5,-,TGTGCCAGCAGTTGGGGCGGGGCGGGCAATCAGCCCCAGCATTTT,CASSWGGAGNQPQHF
TRBV6-5,-,16,TRBJ2-2,TRBD2,TGTGCCAGCAGTTACGACGGGACTAGCGGGGGCGGGGAGCTGTTTTTT,CASSYDGTSGGGELFF
TRBV30,few,11,TRBJ2-7,-,TGTGCCTGGAGTGTCACGAGGATACAGTACTTC,CAWSVTRIQYF
TRBV5-1,-,13,TRBJ2-2,-,TGCGCCAGCAGACGACAGGACACCGGGGAGCTGTTTTTT,CASRRQDTGELFF
TRBV5-6,-,13,TRBJ1-2,TRBD1,TGTGCCAGCAGCTGGGGGGACAGGGAAGGCTACACCTTC,CASSWGDREGYTF
TRBV7-2,-,16,TRBJ1-2,TRBD1,TGTGCCAGCAGCTCGCGGTGGGACAGGGGCTTCTATGGCTACACCTTC,CASSSRWDRGFYGYTF
TRBV6-5,-,12,TRBJ2-3,-,TGTGCCAGCAATCCCTCCCCAGATACGCAGTATTTT,CASNPSPDTQYF
TRBV7-8,-,13,TRBJ1-5,-,TGTGCCAGCAGCTTTCAGGGTAATCAGCCCCAGCATTTT,CASSFQGNQPQHF
TRBV4-1,-,15,TRBJ2-3,TRBD2,TGCGCCAGCAGCCCCGTAGCGGGGAGCACAGATACGCAGTATTTT,CASSPVAGSTDTQYF
TRBV18,-,14,TRBJ1-1,TRBD1,TGTGCCAGCTCACCGACAGGGCAGAACACTGAAGCTTTCTTT,CASSPTGQNTEAFF
TRBV2,-,13,TRBJ1-1,-,TGTGCCAGCACTAAGGGGGAGAACACTGAAGCTTTCTTT,CASTKGENTEAFF
TRBV11-2,-,15,TRBJ1-5,TRBD1,TGTGCCAGCAGCTTCCGACAGGGTCGCAATCAGCCCCAGCATTTT,CASSFRQGRNQPQHF
TRBV6-2/TRBV6-3,-,17,TRBJ2-1,TRBD2,TGTGCCAGCAGTTCCCTCCCCCGGGCGGGGGGGCACAATGAGCAGTTCTTC,CASSSLPRAGGHNEQFF
TRBV5-1,-,15,TRBJ2-1,TRBD1,TGCGCCAGCAGCTTAACAGGGGGCTCCCAGGATGAGCAGTTCTTC,CASSLTGGSQDEQFF
TRBV11-1,-,16,TRBJ2-3,-,TGTGCCAGCAGCTTAAGACAGAAACCTCGCCTAGATACGCAGTATTTT,CASSLRQKPRLDTQYF
TRBV2,-,13,TRBJ1-2,TRBD1,TGTGCCAGCAGTCCGGGACAGCAGTATGGCTACACCTTC,CASSPGQQYGYTF
TRBV5-1,-,13,TRBJ2-7,-,TGCGCCAGCAGCTTAGAATACGGCTACGAGCAGTACTTC,CASSLEYGYEQYF
TRBV7-8,-,13,TRBJ2-5,-,TGTGCCAGCAGCGGAGGGGGCAGAGAGACCCAGTACTTC,CASSGGGRETQYF
TRBV5-1,few,16,TRBJ1-6,-,TGCGCCAGCAGCTTGGTTGCGGGACGGCGGAATTCACCCCTCCACTTT,CASSLVAGRRNSPLHF
TRBV11-1,-,15,TRBJ1-4,TRBD1,TGTGCCAGCAGTCGGGACAGGGGGCGATATGAAAAACTGTTTTTT,CASSRDRGRYEKLFF
TRBV7-2,-,15,TRBJ1-4,-,TGTGCCAGCAGCACTCGAGCCGGGAATAATGAAAAACTGTTTTTT,CASSTRAGNNEKLFF